Presented here are 10 T cell receptor beta chains from one specimen sequenced in a study of neurological immune-mediated disorders. TCRdb reprocessed the 5' RACE reads with MiXCR, giving one entry per CDR3 protein. The table has 95,000 to 150,000 distinct CDR3 sequences, about 3.2% seen once. Material: PBMCs. These TCRs come from a woman aged 25 to 45 with multiple sclerosis.

This chain links TRBV4-3 with TRBJ1-4; 8 bases align to TRBD1. With 0 bases clipped from V and 4 bases from J, the junction kept 10 bases outside the gene matches. This CDR3 contains 18 residues. CDR1 is LGHNA and CDR2 is YSLEER in the germline V gene. The CDR3 region is CASSQDVPGGEGNEKLFF. The CDR3 DNA is TGCGCCAGCAGCCAAGACGTCCCAGGGGGCGAGGGTAATGAAAAACTGTTTTTT.

At least ten counts were recorded for this clonotype. The J gene is TRBJ2-1, the V gene TRBV5-1, with TRBD1 as a possible D gene (6 bases). The CDR3 covers 15 residues. Deletions cut 0 bases from V and 5 bases from J, with 12 bases between. The V gene's germline CDR1 is SGHRS and CDR2 YFSETQ. This CDR3 is CASSLVGTTNNEQFF. DNA for the CDR3: TGCGCCAGCAGCTTGGTCGGGACAACCAACAATGAGCAGTTCTTC.

This clonotype has a count of ten or more. V gene TRBV5-1 combines with J gene TRBJ1-4; D not certain. From germline, CDR1 is SGHRS and CDR2 YFSETQ. The germline V and J ends were trimmed by 0 bases and 8 bases, with 8 bases remaining between them. The CDR3 is 13 residues long. In nucleotides, the CDR3 is TGCGCCAGCAGCTTGGCCGGAGAAGAAAAACTGTTTTTT. As protein: CASSLAGEEKLFF.

This clonotype was counted ten times or more. The V and J genes are TRBV27 and TRBJ2-1, with 8 bases lining up with TRBD2. With 6 bases clipped from V and 9 bases from J, the junction kept 7 bases outside the gene matches. CDR3 size: 13 residues. The V gene's germline CDR1 is MNHEY and CDR2 SMNVEV (reference sequence). The CDR3 is CASRAGTSIEQFF. CDR3 in DNA: TGTGCCAGCAGAGCCGGGACTAGTATTGAGCAGTTCTTC.

This clonotype was picked up many times. In DNA form, the CDR3 reads TGTGCCAGCAGCCCCCCCAGGGCCTTAGGGACAGATACGCAGTATTTT. Its protein is CASSPPRALGTDTQYF. The V gene is TRBV12-3 or TRBV12-4, the J gene TRBJ2-3, with D possibly being TRBD1 (5 bases). Trimming left V 6 bases short and J 3 bases short, with 19 bases between. There are 16 residues in the CDR3.

The rearrangement joins TRBV19 to TRBJ2-7; 7 nucleotides match TRBD2. The CDR3 sequence is 13 residues long. J lost 0 bases, V lost 11 bases, and 7 bases had no gene match. Germline lookup yields CDR1 LNHDA and CDR2 SQIVND (reference sequence). The CDR3 loop is CAVGGGNSYEQYF. The DNA for the CDR3 is TGTGCCGTTGGGGGGGGGAACTCCTACGAGCAGTACTTC.

This clonotype was seen at least ten times. The rearrangement links TRBV6-2 or TRBV6-3 to TRBJ2-1; TRBD1 is a possible D gene (6 bases). The germline CDR1 and CDR2 sequences are MNHEY and SVGEGT. V was pared by 10 bases and J by 1 base, with 17 bases between. This CDR3 contains 15 residues. The CDR3 here is CATKHGTKSYNEQFF. In DNA form, the CDR3 reads TGTGCCACCAAGCACGGGACAAAATCCTACAATGAGCAGTTCTTC.

This clonotype has at least ten counts. The V call is TRBV20-1, the J call TRBJ2-3; 14 bases align to TRBD2. With V trimmed by 6 bases and J by 7 bases, 6 bases remained unmatched. Germline values: CDR1 DFQATT, CDR2 SNEGSKA (reference sequence). The CDR3 runs 14 residues. CDR3 in amino acids: CSARLAGGVNTQYF. In nucleotides, the CDR3 is TGCAGTGCAAGACTAGCGGGGGGGGTAAATACGCAGTATTTT.

This clonotype was counted at least ten times. The chain employs TRBV7-2 and TRBJ2-1; 11 positions match TRBD2. After removal of 3 bases from V and 3 bases from J, the junction contained 13 bases not matched to a gene. Germline V gives CDR1 SGHTA, CDR2 FQGNSA. The CDR3 totals 19 residues. DNA for the CDR3: TGTGCCAGCAGCTTTGCCGGGACTAGCGGTAAAGGGTTCTACAATGAGCAGTTCTTC. Translating gives CASSFAGTSGKGFYNEQFF.

This clonotype was found many times. The chain carries TRBV2 and TRBJ2-2; 14 positions agree with TRBD2. Germline assignment: CDR1 SNHLY and CDR2 FYNNEI. V lost 8 bases to trimming and J lost 1 base; unmatched junction nucleotides: 6. CDR3 length: 17 residues. CDR3 DNA: TGTGCCAGCTGGGGACTAGCGGGGGCCCTGAACACCGGGGAGCTGTTTTTT. It specifies CASWGLAGALNTGELFF.